The 10 T cell receptor beta chains reported below all come from one sample, sequenced in a study of cytomegalovirus exposure and HLA in healthy donors. Sequencing used immunoSEQ multiplex PCR; TCRdb keeps in-frame clones, though not all of them. The table records under 75,000 clones, 90% to 95% of them present only once. The sample taken for sequencing was PBMCs. These receptors were collected from a man between 18 and 29 years old in good health and CMV-seropositive.

On this clone: Within the sample, other DNA sequences also encode this same CDR3. The chain joins TRBV19 to TRBJ2-1, with 15 bases aligning to TRBD2. The V gene end was trimmed by 3 bases and the J gene end by 7 bases; junction bases not matched to a gene: 1. Germline CDR1 reads LNHDA; CDR2 reads SQIVND (reference sequence). The CDR3 runs 15 residues. DNA for the CDR3: TGTGCCAGTAGTATCGGGACTAGCGGGGGGAATGAGCAGTTCTTC. This sequence encodes CASSIGTSGGNEQFF.

The V and J genes are TRBV9 and TRBJ2-5, with D unresolved. Trimming took 2 bases from V and 5 from J, leaving 10 bases between them. Germline CDR1 is SGDLS and CDR2 is YYNGEE. The CDR3 is 13 amino acids. The CDR3 protein is CASSVRSRETQYF. CDR3 sequence (DNA): TGTGCCAGCAGCGTCCGTAGCCGGGAGACCCAGTACTTC.

This sequence joins TRBV2 and TRBJ2-5, with 7 bases fitting TRBD2. The CDR3 loop spans 16 amino acids. V was pared by 1 base and J by 1 base, with 6 bases of the junction left unmatched. Per germline, CDR1 SNHLY and CDR2 FYNNEI. The CDR3 spells CASSEVKAGLQETQYF. CDR3 DNA sequence: TGTGCCAGCAGTGAAGTTAAAGCGGGACTCCAAGAGACCCAGTACTTC.

The J gene is TRBJ2-3, the V gene TRBV7-3; D is ambiguous. The CDR3 extends over 15 amino acids. Germline lookup yields CDR1 SGHTA and CDR2 FQGTGA. Trimming took off 1 base at V and 2 bases at J, with 10 bases between the two ends. CDR3 in amino acids: CASSLSGVFTDTQYF. The CDR3 nucleotides read TGTGCCAGCAGCTTAAGTGGAGTGTTCACAGATACGCAGTATTTT.

The chain employs TRBV28 and TRBJ1-2; TRBD1 is a possible D gene (6 bases). The CDR3 length is 15 residues. Per the germline V gene, CDR1 is MDHEN and CDR2 is SYDVKM. The germline V and J ends were trimmed by 3 bases and 0 bases, with 11 bases remaining between them. CDR3 nucleotide sequence: TGTGCCAGCAGTTTTGGGGGACAAGCTAACTATGGCTACACCTTC. Translating gives CASSFGGQANYGYTF.

Concerning this clone itself: At one boundary the junction diverges from the germline segment, which might be a read error. V is TRBV11-2 and J is TRBJ1-4; D call uncertain. CDR3 length equals 11 residues. CDR1 and CDR2 from the germline V gene are SGHAT and FQNNGV. The CDR3 coding sequence is TGTGCCAGCAGCTTAGATCGCCAGGCGAATTTT. It yields the protein CASSLDRQANF.

The CDR3 nucleotides are TGCGCCAGCAGCTCCACGGGACAGGGGGGAAACACCATATATTTT. Protein: CASSSTGQGGNTIYF. The rearrangement links TRBV5-1 to TRBJ1-3, with 10 bases lining up with TRBD1. V dropped 3 bases and J dropped 4; count of bases not matched to a gene: 4. The CDR3 is 15 residues long. CDR1 and CDR2 (germline): SGHRS, YFSETQ.

V and J are TRBV5-6 and TRBJ1-2; 9 bases line up with TRBD1. The CDR3 is 16 amino acids. CDR1 is SGHDT and CDR2 is YYEEEE in the germline V gene. V was clipped by 4 bases and J by 9 bases; unmatched bases: 16. CDR3 sequence reads: CASSLPTGTGTLSYTF. CDR3 sequence (DNA): TGTGCCAGCAGCCTACCCACCGGGACAGGGACTCTAAGCTACACCTTC.

The V call is TRBV30, the J call TRBJ1-5, with D possibly matching TRBD1 (5 bases). This CDR3 region has 13 residues. Deletions cut 5 bases from V and 2 bases from J, with 10 bases between. In germline, CDR1 is GTSNPN, CDR2 SVGIG (reference sequence). The chain's CDR3 is CAWDLGGNQPQHF. Written as DNA, the CDR3 is TGTGCCTGGGACTTAGGGGGCAATCAGCCCCAGCATTTT. The variable domain in full, completed from reference TRBV30 and TRBJ1-5, reads SQTIHQWPATLVQPVGSPLSLECTVEGTSNPNLYWYRQAAGRGLQLLFYSVGIGQISSEVPQNLSASRPQDRQFILSSKKLLLSDSGFYLCAWDLGGNQPQHFGDGTRLSIL.

The chain uses TRBV19 and TRBJ2-1; D call uncertain. The CDR3 totals 12 residues. Trimming stripped 2 bases from V and 7 bases from J, with 6 bases between. The V gene's germline CDR1 is LNHDA and CDR2 SQIVND (reference sequence). CDR3 sequence: CASSILYNEQFF. The DNA of the CDR3 is TGTGCCAGTAGTATACTGTATAATGAGCAGTTCTTC.